This T cell receptor (beta chain) stems from a study of lymphopenia after photon versus proton radiotherapy. Comments on this clone: The antigen is not known.

Sequenced by immunoSEQ multiplex PCR; TCRdb stores in-frame clones only, minus some. The table lists roughly 30,000 clones, approximately 87% of them singletons. V lost 4 bases, J lost 1 base, and 10 bases lay in between. The CDR3 runs 14 residues. The germline gives CDR1 MNHEY, CDR2 SVGAGI. Study-wide results and caveats: Under photons, naive T cells and diversity fell while effector/memory populations rose. Post-nadir diversity loss with photons came from oligoclonal expansion, particularly CD8+ Temra cells.

The chain links TRBV6-5 to TRBJ1-1, with D possibly matching TRBD1 (6 bases). The source was peripheral blood, collected from a patient treated with proton-based radiotherapy. This clonotype was sampled from a woman aged 55 to 70 with cholangiocarcinoma. Some clones in this sample may be carry-over from other donors' samples. This CDR3 reads CASSFDRQNTEAFF. The CDR3 DNA sequence: TGTGCCAGCAGTTTCGACAGGCAGAACACTGAAGCTTTCTTT.